This entry features one T cell receptor beta chain sequence. What antigen it recognizes has not been identified. Base quality data are lacking; no much larger clone is found one base away. The CDR3 numbers 13 residues from cysteine through phenylalanine. The CDR3 DNA has 39 bases and is translated from base 1. V and J are truncated by 5 bases and 5 bases respectively, leaving an intervening sequence of 12 bases. The germline V gene specifies SGHTA as CDR1 and FQGNSA as CDR2. Library generation was performed with 5' RACE. Sequencing used an Illumina HiSeq 2500. A second PCR of roughly 7 to 11 cycles was performed with a sample-barcoded 5' primer and a J-beta primer mix. A template-switch 5' adaptor carrying 12 random nucleotides introduced a unique molecular identifier onto each TCR beta cDNA molecule. Each sample yielded at least 2.5 million CDR3-containing paired-end reads. The Mint cDNA synthesis kit, primed by a TRBC-specific oligonucleotide, was used to synthesize first-strand cDNA from all RNA. Following uracil-DNA glycosylase treatment, all cDNA underwent a first 18-cycle PCR with the universal primers M1SS and BC2_uni_R. From the authors' description of their analysis: Each sample was normalized by randomly selecting 1 million high-quality reads, each carrying a distinct molecular identifier. Instead of being binned into consensus sequences, reads with shared molecular identifiers were discarded. MiTCR, run with a Q25 quality threshold and the strictest error-elimination algorithm, handled CDR3 identification, clonotype clustering and error correction. Lower-bound total TCR beta diversity was estimated with a nonparametric unseen species model using Euler transformation. Through fastp at Q25 and MiXCR, TCRdb rebuilt clones from the public reads, retaining in-frame beta chains. Every distinct CDR3 protein forms one entry, paired with its most common genes and DNA. Here the V and J calls rest on TCRdb's processing, not on the authors' analysis. This sample lists hundreds of thousands of distinct CDR3 sequences; approximately 50% were detected once. Around a third of the sample is taken by the ten largest.

The entry originates in a study of blood T cells in healthy people across ages (dated by TCRdb to 2014 to 2015). As for the study more broadly: In model experiments, roughly one uniquely barcoded TCR beta cDNA molecule per two T cells was captured by template switching. The donors were divided into four age groups: young (average roughly 17 years), middle-aged (roughly 40), aged (about 60) and long-lived (nearly 85). Donors of different ages were randomly distributed across sequencing lanes to avoid experimental bias. Age-related changes in TCR beta repertoire diversity were measured in the study by deep sequencing normalized with unique cDNA molecular identifiers. For two donors (one aged 18 to 29 and one aged 80 or older), the study analyzed two additional independent replicas of 1 million unique cDNA reads from the same blood draw. The paper as a whole reports these results and caveats: Because profiling used bulk unsorted PBMCs, naive and antigen-experienced compartments could not be compared conclusively. Compared with the aged group, the long-lived group had more naive CD4+ T cells, fewer expanded clones and increased TCR diversity, a pattern suggesting age selection. Observed TCR beta diversity correlated strongly with the percentage of naive T cells measured by flow cytometry. Estimates of total diversity based on one million sequenced T cells were regarded as lower bounds and as underestimates. Observed TCR beta diversity per million T cells fell roughly linearly with age, and a significant reduction was already apparent by age about 43. Because the CMV infection status of the donors was unknown, age-related changes in expanded clonotypes may potentially have been confounded.

Donors were 30 to 45 systemically healthy Caucasian individuals from Russia aged 6 to 90 years. Each donor gave around 9.9 milliliters of peripheral blood, collected into EDTA-treated Vacutainer tubes. Ficoll-Paque density-gradient centrifugation was used to isolate PBMCs, with at least 7 million obtained per sample. Trizol reagent was used to extract total RNA from PBMCs, with at least 5.5 micrograms per sample. For every donor, flow cytometry on a PBMC aliquot measured the percentage of naive CD45RAhigh/CD27high T cells. The chain is encoded by TRBV7-2 joined to TRBJ2-5; matching of 5 bases hints at TRBD2 as the D gene. The sample taken for sequencing was blood. This TCR was sampled from a woman aged 60-70 years in good health. The CDR3 in this case is CASSRGNGETQYF. The bases read TGTGCCAGCAGCCGAGGGAACGGTGAGACCCAGTACTTC.